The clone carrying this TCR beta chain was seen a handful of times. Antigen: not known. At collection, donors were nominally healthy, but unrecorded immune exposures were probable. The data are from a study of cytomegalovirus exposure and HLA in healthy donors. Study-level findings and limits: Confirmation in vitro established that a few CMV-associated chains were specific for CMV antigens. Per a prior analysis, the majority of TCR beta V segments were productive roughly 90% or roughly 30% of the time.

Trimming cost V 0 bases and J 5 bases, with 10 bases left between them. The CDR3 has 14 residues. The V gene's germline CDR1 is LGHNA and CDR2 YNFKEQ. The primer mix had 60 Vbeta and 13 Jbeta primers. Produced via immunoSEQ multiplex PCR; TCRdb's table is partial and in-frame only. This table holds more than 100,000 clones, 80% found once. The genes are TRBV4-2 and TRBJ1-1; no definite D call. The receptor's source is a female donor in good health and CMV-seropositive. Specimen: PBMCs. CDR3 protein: CASSQDNELTEAFF. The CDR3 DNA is TGTGCCAGCAGCCAAGATAATGAGTTAACTGAAGCTTTCTTT.